This T cell receptor beta chain was observed in a study of blood T cell repertoires in COVID-19. Whole-study context: Samples representing acute and convalescent COVID-19 were sourced from the United States, Italy and Spain. From T cells, B-cell-depleted T cells, or PBMCs came the material, which was cDNA or gDNA.

Germline V gene sequence: CDR1 MDHEN, CDR2 SYDVKM. The length of the CDR3 is 15 residues. V was clipped by 5 bases and J by 1 base, with 14 bases between them. Measured with immunoSEQ multiplex PCR; TCRdb has only the in-frame clones, and not every one. The sample has some 38,000 clones, around 85% seen once. This clone showed up just once. The sequence was collected from a man aged 55 to 70 with active or convalescent COVID-19. Material: peripheral blood. The J gene is TRBJ1-1, the V gene TRBV28; D might be TRBD1 (5 bases). This chain's CDR3 is CASSKRGHRNTEAFF. Written as DNA, the CDR3 is TGTGCCAGCAGTAAAAGGGGCCACCGGAACACTGAAGCTTTCTTT.